These T cell receptor beta chains were read from a single sample in a study of blood T cells in healthy people across ages. TCRdb independently ran MiXCR on the 5' RACE reads; one entry per CDR3 protein. The sample holds about 720,000 distinct CDR3 sequences; about 20% are singletons and the top ten take around a fifth. The sequencing sample was made of blood. The receptors originated from a man between 65 and 79 years old in good health. The CDR3 runs from the conserved cysteine through the conserved F or W. Fields, in order: V gene, clone size, D gene, J gene, CDR3 DNA, CDR3 protein. A D gene is named only where the DNA matches it firmly. Only part of the rows carry a size: once, few, many, or a class if the clone is expanded.

TRBV6-5	NA	NA	TRBJ2-4	TGTGCCAGCAGTTACTCGGGCCCATCGGGGAACATTCAGTACTTC	CASSYSGPSGNIQYF
TRBV20-1	NA	NA	TRBJ2-7	TGCAGTGCTAGAGATCGTGAATACGAGCAGTACTTC	CSARDREYEQYF
TRBV4-1	NA	NA	TRBJ1-4	TGCGCCAGCAGCCAAGAAATCAGACGGGGGGCGACTGAAAAACTGTTTTTT	CASSQEIRRGATEKLFF
TRBV20-1	few	TRBD2	TRBJ2-5	TGCAGTGCCCCGGGACTAGCGGGGGTACAAGAGACCCAGTACTTC	CSAPGLAGVQETQYF
TRBV18	NA	NA	TRBJ2-7	TGTGCCAGCTCAAATCGGGCCCAGGACTACGAGCAGTACTTC	CASSNRAQDYEQYF
TRBV20-1	NA	TRBD1	TRBJ1-1	TGCAGTGCTAGAGATCAGGGGACAGGGGGCAGGGTAGCTTTCTTT	CSARDQGTGGRVAFF
TRBV28	few	NA	TRBJ2-7	TGTGCCAGCAGTTTACAGGGTACCCAATCCTACGGGCAGTACTTC	CASSLQGTQSYGQYF
TRBV29-1	NA	NA	TRBJ1-2	TGCAGCGTTGGAAACAGGGCCTATGGCTACACCTTC	CSVGNRAYGYTF
TRBV3-1	NA	NA	TRBJ2-3	TGTGCCAGCAGCCAACTAGCGCGAGGGAATACGCAGTATTTT	CASSQLARGNTQYF
TRBV9	NA	NA	TRBJ2-7	TGTGCCAGCAGCGTAACGGCAGAAAGCTCCTACGAGCAGTACTTC	CASSVTAESSYEQYF